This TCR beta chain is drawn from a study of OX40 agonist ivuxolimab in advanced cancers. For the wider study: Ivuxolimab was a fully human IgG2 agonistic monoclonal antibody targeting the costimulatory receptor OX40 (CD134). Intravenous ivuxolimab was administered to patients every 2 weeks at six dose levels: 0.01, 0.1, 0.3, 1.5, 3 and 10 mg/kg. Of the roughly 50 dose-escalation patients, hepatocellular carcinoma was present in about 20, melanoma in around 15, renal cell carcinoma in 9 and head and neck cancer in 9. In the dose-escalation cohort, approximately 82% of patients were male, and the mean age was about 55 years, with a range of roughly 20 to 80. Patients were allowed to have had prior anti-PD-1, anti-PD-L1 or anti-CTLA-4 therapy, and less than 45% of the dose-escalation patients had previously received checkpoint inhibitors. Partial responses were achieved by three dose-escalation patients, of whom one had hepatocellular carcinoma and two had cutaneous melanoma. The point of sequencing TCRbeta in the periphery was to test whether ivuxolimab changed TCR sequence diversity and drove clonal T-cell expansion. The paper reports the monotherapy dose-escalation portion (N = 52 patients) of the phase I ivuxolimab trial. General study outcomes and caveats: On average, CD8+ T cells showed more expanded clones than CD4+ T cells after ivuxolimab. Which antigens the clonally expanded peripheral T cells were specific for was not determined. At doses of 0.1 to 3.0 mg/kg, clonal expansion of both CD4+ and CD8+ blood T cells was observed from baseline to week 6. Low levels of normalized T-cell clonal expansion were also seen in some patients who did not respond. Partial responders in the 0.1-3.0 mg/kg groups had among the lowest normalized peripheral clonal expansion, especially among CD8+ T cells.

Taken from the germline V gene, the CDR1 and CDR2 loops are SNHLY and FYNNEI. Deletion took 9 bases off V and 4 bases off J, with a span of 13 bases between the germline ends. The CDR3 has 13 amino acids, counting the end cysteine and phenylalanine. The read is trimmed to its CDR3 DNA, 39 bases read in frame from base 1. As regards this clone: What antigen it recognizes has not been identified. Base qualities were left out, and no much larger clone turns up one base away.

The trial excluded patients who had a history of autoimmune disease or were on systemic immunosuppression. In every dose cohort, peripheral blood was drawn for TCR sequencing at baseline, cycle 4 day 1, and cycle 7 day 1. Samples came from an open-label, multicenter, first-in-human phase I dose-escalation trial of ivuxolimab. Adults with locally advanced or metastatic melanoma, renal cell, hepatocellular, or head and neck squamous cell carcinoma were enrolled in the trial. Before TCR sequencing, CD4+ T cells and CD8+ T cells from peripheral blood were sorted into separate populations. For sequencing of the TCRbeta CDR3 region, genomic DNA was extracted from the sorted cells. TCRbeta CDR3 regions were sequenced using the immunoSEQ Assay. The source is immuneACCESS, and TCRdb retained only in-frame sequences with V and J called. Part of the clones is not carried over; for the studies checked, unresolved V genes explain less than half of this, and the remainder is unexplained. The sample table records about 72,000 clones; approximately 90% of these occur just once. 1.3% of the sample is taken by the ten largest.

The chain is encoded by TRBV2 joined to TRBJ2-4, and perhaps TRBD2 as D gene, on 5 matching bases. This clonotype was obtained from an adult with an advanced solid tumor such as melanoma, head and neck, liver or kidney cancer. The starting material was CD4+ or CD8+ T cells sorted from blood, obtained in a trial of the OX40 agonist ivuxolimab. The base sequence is TGTGCCAGTACTACCCGGGAAAAAAACATTCAGTACTTC. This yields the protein CASTTREKNIQYF.